The rows below give T cell receptor beta chains drawn from one sample of a study of blood T cell repertoires in COVID-19. The protocol was immunoSEQ multiplex PCR, while the TCRdb copy is restricted to in-frame clones and leaves out a portion. The sample holds about 350,000 clones, approximately 84% seen once. What was sequenced was PBMCs or T cells enriched from blood (not recorded which). The receptors were sampled from a woman in her 30s who had recovered from COVID-19. The CDR3 runs from the conserved cysteine through the conserved F or W. The order of the fields is V gene, J gene, CDR3 length, clone size, D gene, CDR3 protein, CDR3 DNA. D genes are given only for firm matches. Some rows have no size entry. The others give once, few or many, or a class for an expanded clone.

V: TRBV7-9
J: TRBJ1-5
length: 15
size: -
D: TRBD1
CDR3: CASSLGDRDDQPQHF
DNA: TGTGCCAGCAGCTTAGGTGACAGGGACGATCAGCCCCAGCATTTT

V: TRBV5-1
J: TRBJ1-6
length: 15
size: -
D: -
CDR3: CASSLGTGSHSPLHF
DNA: TGCGCCAGCAGCTTGGGAACAGGTTCTCATTCACCCCTCCACTTT

V: TRBV11-3
J: TRBJ1-2
length: 11
size: -
D: -
CDR3: CASSSALVYTF
DNA: TGTGCCAGCAGCTCTGCGCTCGTGTACACCTTC

V: TRBV5-1
J: TRBJ2-3
length: 16
size: -
D: TRBD2
CDR3: CASSLAGRGSTDTQYF
DNA: TGCGCCAGCAGCTTGGCCGGGAGGGGTAGCACAGATACGCAGTATTTT

V: TRBV7-9
J: TRBJ2-3
length: 15
size: -
D: -
CDR3: CASSLDRRGTDTQYF
DNA: TGTGCCAGCAGCTTAGACAGGAGGGGCACAGATACGCAGTATTTT

V: TRBV19
J: TRBJ1-6
length: 14
size: -
D: -
CDR3: CASSIAGVGSPLHF
DNA: TGTGCCAGTAGTATAGCCGGGGTCGGTTCACCCCTCCACTTT

V: TRBV5-1
J: TRBJ2-7
length: 14
size: -
D: -
CDR3: CASSKAGGVYEQYF
DNA: TGCGCCAGCAGCAAGGCCGGGGGTGTCTACGAGCAGTACTTC

V: TRBV19
J: TRBJ2-1
length: 15
size: -
D: TRBD2
CDR3: CASSTLAGSHNEQFF
DNA: TGTGCCAGTAGCACACTAGCGGGGAGTCATAATGAGCAGTTCTTC

V: TRBV28
J: TRBJ2-3
length: 14
size: -
D: -
CDR3: CASSLGGRTDTQYF
DNA: TGTGCCAGCAGTTTAGGAGGGAGGACAGATACGCAGTATTTT

V: TRBV6-2/TRBV6-3
J: TRBJ2-3
length: 18
size: -
D: -
CDR3: CASSYYQGLRVSTDTQYF
DNA: TGTGCCAGCAGTTACTACCAGGGACTTAGGGTTAGCACAGATACGCAGTATTTT

V: TRBV4-3
J: TRBJ1-2
length: 16
size: -
D: -
CDR3: CASSQDPQRGHYGYTF
DNA: TGCGCCAGCAGCCAAGATCCCCAAAGGGGTCACTATGGCTACACCTTC

V: TRBV10-2
J: TRBJ2-1
length: 15
size: -
D: TRBD2
CDR3: CASSPLAVYYNEQFF
DNA: TGCGCCAGCAGTCCGCTAGCGGTCTACTACAATGAGCAGTTCTTC

V: TRBV11-2
J: TRBJ1-1
length: 16
size: -
D: -
CDR3: CASSLDLGGTFTEAFF
DNA: TGTGCCAGCAGCTTAGACCTAGGGGGTACGTTCACTGAAGCTTTCTTT

V: TRBV3-1/TRBV3-2
J: TRBJ1-4
length: 17
size: -
D: TRBD1
CDR3: CASRPVGTGPTNEKLFF
DNA: TGTGCCAGCAGGCCGGTGGGGACAGGGCCAACTAATGAAAAACTGTTTTTT

V: TRBV18
J: TRBJ2-5
length: 16
size: -
D: -
CDR3: CASSPLFERHQETQYF
DNA: TGTGCCAGCTCCCCTCTGTTCGAGCGGCATCAAGAGACCCAGTACTTC

V: TRBV7-8
J: TRBJ1-1
length: 15
size: once
D: TRBD1
CDR3: CASSSRRDRGREAFF
DNA: TGTGCCAGCAGCTCTCGACGGGACAGGGGGCGAGAAGCTTTCTTT

V: TRBV28
J: TRBJ1-4
length: 15
size: once
D: TRBD1
CDR3: CASRGRQGIGEKLFF
DNA: TGTGCCAGCAGGGGAAGACAGGGTATCGGTGAAAAACTGTTTTTT

V: TRBV27
J: TRBJ1-5
length: 15
size: -
D: -
CDR3: CASRGRGGIGQPQHF
DNA: TGTGCCAGCAGGGGGAGGGGAGGAATTGGTCAGCCCCAGCATTTT

V: TRBV27
J: TRBJ1-3
length: 15
size: -
D: -
CDR3: CASSLSTGFGNTIYF
DNA: TGTGCCAGCAGTTTATCGACAGGCTTTGGAAACACCATATATTTT

V: TRBV5-4
J: TRBJ2-7
length: 15
size: -
D: -
CDR3: CASSPLTATSYEQYF
DNA: TGTGCCAGCAGCCCCCTGACAGCTACCTCCTACGAGCAGTACTTC

V: TRBV9
J: TRBJ1-5
length: 13
size: -
D: -
CDR3: CASSPQGNQPQHF
DNA: TGTGCCAGCAGCCCTCAGGGGAATCAGCCCCAGCATTTT

V: TRBV18
J: TRBJ1-5
length: 14
size: -
D: TRBD1
CDR3: CASSPQGADQPQHF
DNA: TGTGCCAGCTCACCTCAGGGGGCCGATCAGCCCCAGCATTTT